The rows below give T cell receptor beta chains drawn from one sample of a study of blood T cell repertoires in COVID-19. Libraries were prepared by immunoSEQ multiplex PCR; TCRdb keeps only in-frame clonotypes and omits some of them. The repertoire holds about 160,000 clones, with roughly four fifths as singletons. The sample comprised peripheral blood. The source is a woman of 80 years or more with acute or convalescent COVID-19. Both conserved end residues are part of each CDR3. D genes are given only for firm matches. A row's size may be missing; if present it is once, few, many or a size class.

len | d_gene | j_gene | v_gene | abundance | CDR3aa | CDR3nt
14 | . | TRBJ2-1 | TRBV5-4 | . | CASSSGGQGNEQFF | TGTGCCAGCAGCTCGGGGGGCCAGGGCAATGAGCAGTTCTTC
15 | TRBD1 | TRBJ1-5 | TRBV5-5 | . | CASSLGQGRNQPQHF | TGTGCCAGCAGCTTAGGACAGGGTCGGAATCAGCCCCAGCATTTT
13 | . | TRBJ1-3 | TRBV18 | . | CASGRDSGNTIYF | TGTGCCAGCGGGAGGGACTCTGGAAACACCATATATTTT
15 | . | TRBJ1-5 | TRBV11-2 | . | CASSLDFRSNQPQHF | TGTGCCAGCAGCTTAGACTTCCGTAGCAATCAGCCCCAGCATTTT
15 | TRBD2 | TRBJ2-3 | TRBV18 | . | CASSPSGGSTDTQYF | TGTGCCAGCTCCCCCTCGGGGGGGAGCACAGATACGCAGTATTTT
17 | TRBD1 | TRBJ2-1 | TRBV10-1 | . | CASSVGRGLVREYEQFF | TGCGCCAGCAGTGTAGGAAGGGGGCTGGTTCGGGAATATGAGCAGTTCTTC
14 | TRBD1 | TRBJ1-5 | TRBV6-5 | few | CASGLGQGPQPQHF | TGTGCCAGTGGTTTGGGACAGGGACCTCAGCCCCAGCATTTT
16 | . | TRBJ2-1 | TRBV18 | . | CASSPRTGSSYNEQFF | TGTGCCAGCTCACCACGGACGGGGAGCTCCTACAATGAGCAGTTCTTC
14 | . | TRBJ1-2 | TRBV6-5 | . | CASSLPGARNGYTF | TGTGCCAGCAGTTTGCCAGGGGCCCGCAATGGCTACACCTTC
14 | . | TRBJ2-2 | TRBV28 | . | CASTSRRGTGELFF | TGTGCCAGCACCTCTCGGCGGGGCACCGGGGAGCTGTTTTTT
14 | . | TRBJ2-7 | TRBV6-1 | . | CASSEVGSSYEQYF | TGTGCCAGCAGTGAGGTCGGGTCCAGCTACGAGCAGTACTTC
12 | . | TRBJ1-5 | TRBV10-3 | . | CAISENNQPQHF | TGTGCCATCAGTGAGAACAACCAGCCCCAGCATTTT
17 | TRBD1 | TRBJ1-2 | TRBV19 | . | CASKYSPQQGANYGYTF | TGTGCCAGCAAATACAGCCCCCAACAGGGGGCTAACTATGGCTACACCTTC
14 | . | TRBJ1-2 | TRBV9 | many | CASSVDPGDYGYTF | TGTGCCAGCAGCGTTGATCCAGGGGACTATGGCTACACCTTC
17 | . | TRBJ1-3 | TRBV9 | . | CASSEAGRSSLGNTIYF | TGTGCCAGCAGCGAGGCGGGACGGAGCAGCCTTGGAAACACCATATATTTT
13 | TRBD1 | TRBJ1-2 | TRBV11-2 | . | CASTQGGPDGYTF | TGTGCCAGCACGCAGGGGGGCCCCGATGGCTACACCTTC
16 | . | TRBJ2-6 | TRBV7-3 | once | CASSLIPGSGANVLTF | TGTGCCAGCAGCTTAATCCCAGGGTCTGGGGCCAACGTCCTGACTTTC
15 | TRBD2 | TRBJ2-1 | TRBV30 | . | CAWRTSGRAINEQFF | TGTGCCTGGAGGACTAGCGGGAGGGCAATCAATGAGCAGTTCTTC
15 | . | TRBJ1-3 | TRBV9 | . | CASSAYQGSGNTIYF | TGTGCCAGCAGCGCCTACCAGGGTTCTGGAAACACCATATATTTT
16 | . | TRBJ2-1 | TRBV2 | . | CASSLRPPWGGNEQFF | TGTGCCAGCAGCCTAAGGCCCCCATGGGGAGGCAATGAGCAGTTCTTC
17 | . | TRBJ1-5 | TRBV5-8 | . | CASSLSDRAYSNQPQHF | TGTGCCAGCAGCTTGTCGGACAGAGCATATAGCAATCAGCCCCAGCATTTT
13 | . | TRBJ2-3 | TRBV3-1/TRBV3-2 | . | CASSQDIMDTQYF | TGTGCCAGCAGCCAAGATATTATGGATACGCAGTATTTT
15 | TRBD2 | TRBJ2-7 | TRBV5-1 | . | CASSSGGSLAYEQYF | TGCGCCAGCAGTTCAGGCGGGAGTTTGGCGTACGAGCAGTACTTC
14 | . | TRBJ2-2 | TRBV7-2 | . | CASSPAGFTGELFF | TGTGCCAGCAGCCCCGCGGGCTTCACCGGGGAGCTGTTTTTT
15 | . | TRBJ1-5 | TRBV3-1/TRBV3-2 | . | CASSQSGTPHQPQHF | TGTGCCAGCAGCCAATCGGGAACCCCCCATCAGCCCCAGCATTTT
15 | . | TRBJ2-7 | TRBV2 | . | CASSEQSSELYEQYF | TGTGCCAGCAGTGAACAGTCTAGCGAGTTATACGAGCAGTACTTC
13 | . | TRBJ1-5 | TRBV19 | . | CASRLQGNQPQHF | TGTGCCAGTAGATTACAGGGAAATCAGCCCCAGCATTTT
15 | . | TRBJ2-3 | TRBV5-1 | . | CASSRGSPLTDTQYF | TGCGCCAGCAGCAGGGGGTCCCCCCTCACAGATACGCAGTATTTT
15 | TRBD1 | TRBJ1-2 | TRBV5-4 | . | CASSFNSGQGWGYTF | TGTGCCAGCAGCTTCAACTCGGGACAGGGTTGGGGCTACACCTTC
14 | TRBD2 | TRBJ2-3 | TRBV10-3 | . | CAISADTGGDTQYF | TGTGCCATCAGTGCAGACACGGGAGGAGATACGCAGTATTTT
15 | . | TRBJ1-2 | TRBV5-1 | . | CASSLVSRASDGYTF | TGCGCCAGCAGCTTGGTTTCCAGGGCAAGTGATGGCTACACCTTC
15 | . | TRBJ2-7 | TRBV7-9 | . | CASSLGQQGPYEQYF | TGTGCCAGCAGCTTAGGTCAACAGGGCCCCTACGAGCAGTACTTC
19 | TRBD1 | TRBJ1-5 | TRBV6-4 | . | CASSDSGTGRFFRFQPQHF | TGTGCCAGCAGTGACTCGGGGACAGGGAGATTTTTCCGCTTTCAGCCCCAGCATTTT
14 | . | TRBJ1-1 | TRBV19 | once | CASSLGMEDTEAFF | TGTGCCAGTAGTCTTGGGATGGAGGACACTGAAGCTTTCTTT
14 | . | TRBJ1-5 | TRBV27 | . | CASSLDRSNQPQHF | TGTGCCAGCAGTTTAGACAGGAGCAATCAGCCCCAGCATTTT
16 | TRBD1 | TRBJ2-3 | TRBV27 | . | CASSFLGTASTDTQYF | TGTGCCAGCAGTTTTCTCGGGACAGCCAGCACAGATACGCAGTATTTT
17 | TRBD2 | TRBJ2-3 | TRBV19 | few | CASSIASGTSESDTQYF | TGTGCCAGTAGTATAGCTTCCGGGACTAGCGAATCTGATACGCAGTATTTT
18 | . | TRBJ2-2 | TRBV6-2/TRBV6-3 | once | CASSYTLAGGPNTGELFF | TGTGCCAGCAGTTACACCCTAGCCGGGGGTCCGAACACCGGGGAGCTGTTTTTT
11 | TRBD1 | TRBJ2-7 | TRBV5-6 | . | CASSGGDRVNF | TGTGCCAGCAGCGGGGGGGACAGGGTCAACTTC